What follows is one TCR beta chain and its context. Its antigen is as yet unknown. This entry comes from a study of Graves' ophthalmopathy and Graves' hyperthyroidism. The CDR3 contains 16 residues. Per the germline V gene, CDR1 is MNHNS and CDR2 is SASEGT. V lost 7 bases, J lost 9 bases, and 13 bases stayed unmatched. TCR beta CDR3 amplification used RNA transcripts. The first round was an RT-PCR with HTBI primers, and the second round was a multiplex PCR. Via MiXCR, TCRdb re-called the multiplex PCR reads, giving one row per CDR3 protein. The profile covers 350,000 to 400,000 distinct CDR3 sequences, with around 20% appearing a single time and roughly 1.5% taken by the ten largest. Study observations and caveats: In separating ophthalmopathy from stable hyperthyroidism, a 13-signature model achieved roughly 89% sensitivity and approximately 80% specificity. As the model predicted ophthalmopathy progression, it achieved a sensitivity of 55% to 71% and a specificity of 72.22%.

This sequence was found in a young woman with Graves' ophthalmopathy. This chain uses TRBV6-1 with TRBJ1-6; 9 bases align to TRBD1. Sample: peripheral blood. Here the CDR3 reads CASTQYDRGIGSPLHF. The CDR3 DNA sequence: TGTGCCAGCACTCAATACGACAGGGGGATCGGTTCACCCCTCCACTTT.